This entry features one TCR beta chain sequence. V lost 4 bases, J lost 1 base, and 6 bases stayed unmatched. This CDR3 spans 15 amino acids. The germline V gene has CDR1 SEHNR and CDR2 FQNEAQ (reference sequence). These data are taken from a study of T cell responses to AZD1222 COVID-19 vaccine. The assay was immunoSEQ multiplex PCR, and TCRdb's table has in-frame clones only and misses some. The table includes about 75,000 clones, roughly 91% detected once. The chain combines TRBV7-9 with TRBJ2-5; 7 positions agree with TRBD1. The sequencing used peripheral blood, collected 28 days after the second AZD1222 dose. This TCR was recovered from an adult who received the AZD1222 COVID-19 vaccine. DNA of the CDR3: TGTGCCAGCAGCTCTATGACAGGGCCCCAAGAGACCCAGTACTTC. This sequence encodes CASSSMTGPQETQYF.